The 14 T cell receptor beta chains listed next were all sequenced from one sample in a study of blood T cell repertoires in COVID-19. The assay was immunoSEQ multiplex PCR, and TCRdb's table has in-frame clones only and misses some. The sample shows 150,000 or so clones, roughly 80% of them seen only once. The sample taken for sequencing was PBMCs or T cells enriched from blood (not recorded which). Receptors were obtained from a man aged 45-65 years who had recovered from COVID-19.

The rearrangement joins TRBV5-1 to TRBJ2-2, with a tentative D call TRBD1 (6 bases). Per germline, CDR1 SGHRS and CDR2 YFSETQ. V shed 2 bases and J shed 1 base, with 6 bases lying between them. CDR3 length: 14 residues. The chain's CDR3 is CASSLQGNTGELFF. The CDR3 DNA reads TGCGCCAGCAGCTTACAGGGGAACACCGGGGAGCTGTTTTTT. The entire variable domain, with the rest obtained from reference TRBV5-1 and TRBJ2-2, is as follows: KAGVTQTPRYLIKTRGQQVTLSCSPISGHRSVSWYQQTPGQGLQFLFEYFSETQRNKGNFPGRFSGRQFSNSRSEMNVSTLELGDSALYLCASSLQGNTGELFFGEGSRLTVL.

This sequence joins TRBV27 and TRBJ2-7; 9 positions agree with TRBD2. V was pared by 6 bases and J by 5 bases, with 14 bases of the junction left unmatched. The CDR3 runs to 16 residues. Germline V gene data show CDR1 as MNHEY and CDR2 as SMNVEV (reference sequence). In DNA, the CDR3 is TGTGCCAGCAGGACCTCTCGCGGGGGGGCCAAGGACGAGCAGTACTTC. Its protein is CASRTSRGGAKDEQYF.

The chain links TRBV4-3 to TRBJ1-2; D is unclear. V lost 0 bases, J lost 6 bases, and 8 bases lay in between. This CDR3 comprises 13 residues. Per the germline V gene, CDR1 is LGHNA and CDR2 is YSLEER. CDR3 nucleotide sequence: TGCGCCAGCAGCCAAGAAGGAGAGGATGGCTACACCTTC. It is translated as CASSQEGEDGYTF.

The chain couples TRBV15 to TRBJ2-7, with 7 bases identical to TRBD2. V lost 1 base, J lost 3 bases, and 9 bases stayed unmatched. The CDR3 contains 16 residues. Germline CDR1 is LNHNV and CDR2 is YYDKDF (reference sequence). The CDR3 DNA reads as TGTGCCACCAGCAGAGTAGCCCTAGCGGACCGCTACGAGCAGTACTTC. Its protein is CATSRVALADRYEQYF.

The DNA of the CDR3 is TGCGCCAGCAGCCCATTTGGGGGCCATCAGCCCCAGCATTTT. It is translated as CASSPFGGHQPQHF. The chain is built from TRBV5-1 and TRBJ1-5, with D possibly being TRBD1 (6 bases). The CDR3 has 14 residues. Germline CDR1 SGHRS, CDR2 YFSETQ. The V end was cut by 4 bases, the J end by 5 bases, with 13 bases between.

The chain uses TRBV6-4 and TRBJ2-3, with no clear D. V was clipped by 7 bases and J by 0 bases, with 11 bases between them. CDR1 is MRHNA, CDR2 SNTAGT, per germline. CDR3 length equals 14 residues. The CDR3 DNA sequence: TGTGCCAGCAAACCGGGTTCCAGCACAGATACGCAGTATTTT. Protein sequence: CASKPGSSTDTQYF.

The chain couples TRBV28 to TRBJ2-2; 12 bases map to TRBD1. The CDR3 consists of 17 residues. V shed 2 bases and J 6 bases; nucleotides not matched to a gene: 7. Germline CDR1 and CDR2: MDHEN and SYDVKM. The DNA for the CDR3 is TGTGCCAGCAGTTTACTTGGGACAGGGGGCAAGTCCGGGGAGCTGTTTTTT. Protein: CASSLLGTGGKSGELFF.

This chain links TRBV6-5 with TRBJ2-5; 9 positions match TRBD1. Looked up from germline, CDR1 is MNHEY and CDR2 is SVGAGI. The CDR3 spans 15 residues. J gave up 2 bases and V 5 bases, and 6 bases lay outside the gene matches. The CDR3 DNA reads as TGTGCCAGCAGTACAGGGGGGACAGGGCAAGAGACCCAGTACTTC. This codes for CASSTGGTGQETQYF.

The V gene is TRBV30, the J gene TRBJ2-1, with 7 bases matching TRBD2. The germline CDR1 and CDR2 sequences are GTSNPN and SVGIG (reference sequence). The CDR3 is 13 amino acids. The V segment lost 8 bases and the J segment 5 bases; nucleotides outside the gene matches: 9. The chain's CDR3 is CAQAAGINNEQFF. The CDR3 DNA sequence: TGTGCCCAGGCAGCGGGGATCAACAATGAGCAGTTCTTC. The full variable domain, rest sourced from reference TRBV30 and TRBJ2-1, is SQTIHQWPATLVQPVGSPLSLECTVEGTSNPNLYWYRQAAGRGLQLLFYSVGIGQISSEVPQNLSASRPQDRQFILSSKKLLLSDSGFYLCAQAAGINNEQFFGPGTRLTVL.

The chain is built from TRBV28 and TRBJ1-2; D is possibly TRBD1 (5 bases). The CDR3 spans 13 residues. Per the germline V gene, CDR1 is MDHEN and CDR2 is SYDVKM. The V and J ends lost 3 bases and 7 bases respectively, with 12 bases between them. CDR3 bases: TGTGCCAGCAGTTTGGTAAGGGGTGGTGGCTACACCTTC. Its protein product is CASSLVRGGGYTF.

V usage is TRBV10-3 and J usage is TRBJ1-2, with D tentatively TRBD1 (6 bases). Germline CDR1 reads ENHRY; CDR2 reads SYGVKD. The CDR3 has 15 residues. The V and J ends lost 6 bases and 8 bases respectively, with 22 bases between them. Here the CDR3 DNA reads TGTGCCATCAGACCAACACAGGGCGCCTATAGCGGCTACACCTTC. Encoded protein: CAIRPTQGAYSGYTF.

This chain uses TRBV30 with TRBJ1-1, with unresolved D. The germline CDR1 and CDR2 sequences are GTSNPN and SVGIG (reference sequence). CDR3 length equals 16 residues. Trimming removed 1 base at V and 1 base at J, with 16 bases between. CDR3 coding DNA: TGTGCCTGGAGTGACGAGGCTACCAAAGGGAACACTGAAGCTTTCTTT. Translation gives CAWSDEATKGNTEAFF.

The chain combines TRBV5-4 with TRBJ2-2; a weak D match, TRBD2 (6 bases). Germline CDR1 reads SGHNT; CDR2 reads YYREEE (reference sequence). The CDR3 has 14 residues. The germline V and J ends were trimmed by 5 bases and 0 bases, with 8 bases remaining between them. The chain's CDR3 is CASRIAANTGELFF. DNA of the CDR3: TGTGCCAGCAGGATAGCGGCGAACACCGGGGAGCTGTTTTTT.

The rearrangement links TRBV9 to TRBJ1-1, with D uncertain. The CDR3 is made up of 14 amino acids. Looked up from germline, CDR1 is SGDLS and CDR2 is YYNGEE. Trimming took 4 bases from V and 4 from J, leaving 14 bases between them. CDR3: CASSPPVGATEAFF. The DNA for the CDR3 is TGTGCCAGCAGCCCTCCGGTGGGAGCCACTGAAGCTTTCTTT.